Presented here are 15 T cell receptor beta chains from one specimen sequenced in a study of T cell changes during pregnancy in multiple sclerosis. Profiling relied on immunoSEQ multiplex PCR, and the TCRdb table lists in-frame clones only, not all of them. The sample lists some 85,000 clones, 90% to 95% occurring once. The specimen was peripheral blood, collected in the third trimester of pregnancy. The source of these receptors is a female donor with multiple sclerosis, enrolled in a pregnancy study.

V and J are TRBV2 and TRBJ2-1, with 8 bases lining up with TRBD2. Trimming took 2 bases from V and 0 from J; bases not matched to a gene: 6. This CDR3 contains 17 residues. In germline, CDR1 is SNHLY, CDR2 FYNNEI. The chain's CDR3 is CASSEIGRAISYNEQFF. CDR3 DNA sequence: TGTGCCAGCAGTGAAATCGGGAGGGCGATCTCCTACAATGAGCAGTTCTTC.

The V call is TRBV30, the J call TRBJ1-2; D is uncertain. Germline-derived CDR1 and CDR2 are GTSNPN and SVGIG (reference sequence). V lost 4 bases, J lost 3 bases, and 9 bases lay in between. The CDR3 extends over 12 amino acids. CDR3 residues: CAWTDTHYGYTF. CDR3 sequence (DNA): TGTGCCTGGACTGACACTCACTATGGCTACACCTTC.

The chain has TRBV19 and TRBJ1-1; unclear D gene. The germline V and J ends were trimmed by 5 bases and 4 bases, with 17 bases remaining between them. Looked up from germline, CDR1 is LNHDA and CDR2 is SQIVND (reference sequence). The CDR3 is 15 amino acids. The CDR3 region is CASSVSARLGTEAFF. CDR3 DNA sequence: TGTGCCAGTAGTGTGAGTGCGCGGCTGGGCACTGAAGCTTTCTTT. Full variable domain (missing parts from reference TRBV19 and TRBJ1-1): DGGITQSPKYLFRKEGQNVTLSCEQNLNHDAMYWYRQDPGQGLRLIYYSQIVNDFQKGDIAEGYSVSREKKESFPLTVTSAQKNPTAFYLCASSVSARLGTEAFFGQGTRLTVV.

This chain uses TRBV5-1 with TRBJ2-7; 7 bases align to TRBD1. Germline CDR1 is SGHRS and CDR2 is YFSETQ. The CDR3 has 15 residues. V was pared by 1 base and J by 5 bases, with 9 bases of the junction left unmatched. The CDR3 DNA reads TGCGCCAGCAGCTTGACACAGACAGGGAAGGACGAGCAGTACTTC. This encodes CASSLTQTGKDEQYF.

The V and J genes are TRBV11-3 and TRBJ2-7, with 9 bases aligning to TRBD2. With V trimmed by 0 bases and J by 7 bases, 4 bases remained unmatched. In germline, CDR1 is SGHNT, CDR2 YENEEA. CDR3 length: 14 residues. The CDR3 sequence is CASSLDRLAGEQYF. CDR3 in DNA: TGTGCCAGCAGCTTAGATCGGCTAGCGGGAGAGCAGTACTTC.

CDR3 in DNA: TGTGCCAGCAGCTTGGGACAGGCGGGCAATCAGCCCCAGCATTTT. The encoded protein is CASSLGQAGNQPQHF. The chain has TRBV5-8 and TRBJ1-5, with D maybe TRBD1 (6 bases). The V gene lost 0 bases and the J gene lost 2 bases, with 9 bases spanning the gap. This CDR3 contains 15 residues. The germline V gene encodes CDR1 SGHTS and CDR2 YDEGEE.

The CDR3 DNA reads TGTGCCAGCAGTGTTTCAGGCGGCTACACCTTC. This sequence encodes CASSVSGGYTF. J is TRBJ1-2 and V is TRBV2; D is unresolved. The CDR3 contains 11 residues. Trimming shortened V by 4 bases and J by 8 bases, and 8 bases separated the two germline ends. CDR1 is SNHLY, CDR2 FYNNEI, per germline.

The chain uses TRBV6-6 and TRBJ1-5; 8 bases line up with TRBD1. Germline CDR1 reads MNHNY; CDR2 reads SVGAGI (reference sequence). The length of the CDR3 is 14 residues. V shed 5 bases and J 0 bases; nucleotides not matched to a gene: 0. The CDR3 nucleotides read TGTGCCAGCAGTGACAGGGGTAGCAATCAGCCCCAGCATTTT. This gives the protein CASSDRGSNQPQHF.

This chain joins TRBV6-6 and TRBJ1-4, with 7 bases that match TRBD1. The ends lost 2 bases at V and 4 bases at J; junction bases unmatched: 7. From germline, CDR1 is MNHNY and CDR2 SVGAGI (reference sequence). CDR3 length: 16 amino acids. The DNA for the CDR3 is TGTGCCAGCAGTTACCAGGGGACAGCCTTTAATGAAAAACTGTTTTTT. Translating gives CASSYQGTAFNEKLFF.

V usage is TRBV19 and J usage is TRBJ1-2, with 10 bases aligning to TRBD1. The trim removed 9 bases at V and 8 bases at J, leaving 15 bases unmatched. The CDR3 is 15 residues long. The germline CDR1 and CDR2 sequences are LNHDA and SQIVND (reference sequence). The CDR3 bases are TGTGCCAGCCTAATCGGGACAGGGGTGGGGAGCGGCTACACCTTC. This encodes CASLIGTGVGSGYTF.

The genes are TRBV7-2 and TRBJ1-2, with TRBD1 matching over 7 bases. There are 14 residues in the CDR3. CDR1 is SGHTA, CDR2 FQGNSA, per germline. Trimming took 3 bases from V and 7 from J; bases not matched to a gene: 8. CDR3 sequence reads: CASSLRQGVSGYTF. The CDR3 nucleotides are TGTGCCAGCAGCTTGCGACAGGGCGTAAGTGGCTACACCTTC.

The genes are TRBV21-1 and TRBJ2-3; TRBD2, as called in the table, went unchecked against the DNA. TRBV21-1 is flagged as a pseudogene. The CDR3 has 17 amino acids. The CDR3 sequence: CASSKAGRLMGTDTQYF. The DNA of the CDR3 is TGTGCCAGCAGCAAAGCGGGGAGACTTATGGGCACAGATACGCAGTATTTT.

The CDR3 is CASSLEGSYGYTF. CDR3 DNA: TGTGCCAGCAGTTTGGAGGGGAGCTATGGCTACACCTTC. The chain combines TRBV6-5 with TRBJ1-2; tentatively, D is TRBD1 (5 bases). Trimming removed 4 bases at V and 4 bases at J, with 10 bases between. The CDR3 runs 13 residues. Germline V gene data show CDR1 as MNHEY and CDR2 as SVGAGI.

The chain uses TRBV6-5 and TRBJ1-2; possible D gene TRBD1, 5 bases. Trimming cost V 5 bases and J 8 bases, with 18 bases left between them. In germline, CDR1 is MNHEY, CDR2 SVGAGI. The CDR3 spans 14 residues. In nucleotides, the CDR3 is TGTGCCAGCAGTCCCCATCCAGTTCGGGGGGGCTACACCTTC. Protein sequence: CASSPHPVRGGYTF.

The chain uses TRBV27 and TRBJ1-2; 9 bases match TRBD1. The CDR3 runs to 13 residues. Germline CDR1 MNHEY, CDR2 SMNVEV (reference sequence). Trimming cost V 8 bases and J 4 bases; bases outside gene matches: 5. The CDR3 DNA reads TGTGCCAGCGGGACAGGGATAGCCTATGGCTACACCTTC. The encoded protein is CASGTGIAYGYTF.